What follows describes a single T cell receptor beta chain. Antigen specificity is unknown. Germline-derived CDR1 and CDR2 are MNHEY and SMNVEV (reference sequence). The CDR3 length is 16 residues. V was pared by 2 bases and J by 8 bases, with 21 bases between. This sample is part of a study of T cell responses to AZD1222 COVID-19 vaccine. Overall study findings and caveats: Possibly, clonal diversity was underestimated; donors were largely white British and included more females. Baseline serology detected seropositivity in only a handful of AZD1222 recipients. The study sampled repertoires only after the peak T cell response.

Profiling relied on immunoSEQ multiplex PCR, and the TCRdb table lists in-frame clones only, not all of them. The sample records 120,000 or so clones, roughly 87% being singletons. The chain joins TRBV27 to TRBJ1-2; D is unclear. The material sequenced was peripheral blood, taken on day 0 of AZD1222 vaccination. The receptor was derived from an adult in good health. The CDR3 sequence: CASSLTLPPETEGYTF. For the CDR3, the DNA is TGTGCCAGCAGTTTAACCCTCCCCCCCGAGACGGAGGGCTACACCTTC.